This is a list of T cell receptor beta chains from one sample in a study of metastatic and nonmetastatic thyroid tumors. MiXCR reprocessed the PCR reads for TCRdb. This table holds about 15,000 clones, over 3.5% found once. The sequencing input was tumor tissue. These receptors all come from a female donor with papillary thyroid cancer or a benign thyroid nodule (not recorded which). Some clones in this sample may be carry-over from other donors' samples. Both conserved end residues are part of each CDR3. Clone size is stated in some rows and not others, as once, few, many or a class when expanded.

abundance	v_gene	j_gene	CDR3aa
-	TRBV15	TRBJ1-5	CATSRDLVGPEHF
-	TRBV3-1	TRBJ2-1	CASSQDLNEQFF
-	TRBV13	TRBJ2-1	CASSPGTYNEQFF
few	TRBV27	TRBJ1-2	CASSLRPGKGGYTF
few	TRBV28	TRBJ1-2	CASSHRDGYTF
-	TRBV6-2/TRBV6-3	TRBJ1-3	CASSTYGTGAVNTIYF
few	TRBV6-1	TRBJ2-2	CASNRGPGADTGELFF
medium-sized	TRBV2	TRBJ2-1	CASSELAGGGEQFF
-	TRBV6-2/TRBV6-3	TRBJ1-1	CASRAGGANTEAFF
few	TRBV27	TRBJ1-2	CASSLTGSYGYTF
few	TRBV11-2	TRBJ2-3	CASSPGLAGVDTQYF
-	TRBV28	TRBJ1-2	CASSLPYRGYTF
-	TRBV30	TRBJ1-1	CAWSDGAENTEAFF
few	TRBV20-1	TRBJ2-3	CSGEGGTDTQYF
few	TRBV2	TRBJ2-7	CASSDGRVAPGGQYF
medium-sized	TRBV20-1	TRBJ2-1	CSAREGHNEQFF
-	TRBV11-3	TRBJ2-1	CASSLDDQREQFF
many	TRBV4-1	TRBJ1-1	CASSLGQAVGTEAFF
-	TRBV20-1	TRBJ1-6	CSAPGQGTPDSPLHF